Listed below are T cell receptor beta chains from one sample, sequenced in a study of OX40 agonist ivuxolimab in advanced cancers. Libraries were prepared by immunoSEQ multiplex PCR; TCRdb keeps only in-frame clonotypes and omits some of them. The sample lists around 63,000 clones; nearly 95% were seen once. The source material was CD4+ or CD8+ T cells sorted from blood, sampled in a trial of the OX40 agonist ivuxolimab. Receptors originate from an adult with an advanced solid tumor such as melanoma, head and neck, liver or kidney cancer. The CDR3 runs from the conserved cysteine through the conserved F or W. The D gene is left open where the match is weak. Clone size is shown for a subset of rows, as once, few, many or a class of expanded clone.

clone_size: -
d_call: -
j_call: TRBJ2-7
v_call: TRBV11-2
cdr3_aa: CASSLFDRAYEQYF
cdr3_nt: TGTGCCAGCAGCTTATTCGACAGAGCCTACGAGCAGTACTTC

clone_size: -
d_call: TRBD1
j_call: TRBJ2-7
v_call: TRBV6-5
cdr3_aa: CASSSWTGTREQYF
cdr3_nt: TGTGCCAGCAGTTCATGGACAGGGACGCGTGAGCAGTACTTC

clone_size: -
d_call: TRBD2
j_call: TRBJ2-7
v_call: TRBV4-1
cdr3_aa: CASSQDQGSSGSYEQYF
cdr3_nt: TGCGCCAGCAGCCAAGATCAGGGGTCTAGCGGGAGCTACGAGCAGTACTTC

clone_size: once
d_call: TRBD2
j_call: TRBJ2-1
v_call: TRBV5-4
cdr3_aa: CASSLAGAGDRFF
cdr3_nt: TGTGCCAGCAGCTTGGCCGGGGCGGGAGATCGGTTCTTC

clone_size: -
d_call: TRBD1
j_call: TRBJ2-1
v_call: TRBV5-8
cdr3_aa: CASSPGQAAVSSYNEQFF
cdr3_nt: TGTGCCAGCAGCCCCGGACAGGCAGCCGTTAGCTCCTACAATGAGCAGTTCTTC

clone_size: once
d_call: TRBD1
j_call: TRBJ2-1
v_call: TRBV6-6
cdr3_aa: CASTRGQVNEQFF
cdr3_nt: TGTGCCAGCACGAGAGGACAGGTTAATGAGCAGTTCTTC

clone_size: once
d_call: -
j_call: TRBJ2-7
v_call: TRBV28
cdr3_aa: CATSAQVSPYEQYF
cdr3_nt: TGTGCCACCTCAGCTCAGGTTTCTCCGTACGAGCAGTACTTC

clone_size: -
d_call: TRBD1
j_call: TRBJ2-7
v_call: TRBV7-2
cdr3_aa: CASSLADRVFDEQYF
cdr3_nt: TGTGCCAGCAGCTTAGCGGACAGGGTATTCGACGAGCAGTACTTC

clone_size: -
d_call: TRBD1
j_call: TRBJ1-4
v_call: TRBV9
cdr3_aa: CASSEGTATNEKLFF
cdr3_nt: TGTGCCAGCAGCGAGGGGACAGCAACTAATGAAAAACTGTTTTTT

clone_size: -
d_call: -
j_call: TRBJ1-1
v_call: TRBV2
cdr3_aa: CASKSLPPSGDTEAFF
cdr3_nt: TGTGCCAGCAAATCTCTACCCCCTTCAGGGGACACTGAAGCTTTCTTT

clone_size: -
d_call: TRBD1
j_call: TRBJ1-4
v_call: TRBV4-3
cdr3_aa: CASSQGYRGRTNEKLFF
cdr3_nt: TGCGCCAGCAGCCAGGGATACAGGGGGCGAACTAATGAAAAACTGTTTTTT

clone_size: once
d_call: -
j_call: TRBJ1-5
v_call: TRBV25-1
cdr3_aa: CASSEMGLTEPQHF
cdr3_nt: TGTGCCAGCAGTGAGATGGGCTTAACGGAGCCCCAGCATTTT

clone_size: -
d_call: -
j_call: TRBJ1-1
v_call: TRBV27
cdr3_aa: CASSSLQGMNTEAFF
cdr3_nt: TGTGCCAGCAGTTCCCTACAGGGCATGAACACTGAAGCTTTCTTT

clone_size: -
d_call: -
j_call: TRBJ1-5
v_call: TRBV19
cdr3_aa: CASSPTAGLSNQPQHF
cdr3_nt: TGTGCCAGTAGTCCAACCGCCGGGCTTAGCAATCAGCCCCAGCATTTT

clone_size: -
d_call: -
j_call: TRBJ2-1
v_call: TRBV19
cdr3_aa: CASSPQDNEQFF
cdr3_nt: TGTGCCAGTAGTCCTCAGGACAATGAGCAGTTCTTC

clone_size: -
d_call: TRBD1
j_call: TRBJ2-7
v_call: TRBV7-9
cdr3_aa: CASSHYGTGVHEQYF
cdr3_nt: TGTGCCAGCAGCCATTATGGGACAGGGGTCCACGAGCAGTACTTC

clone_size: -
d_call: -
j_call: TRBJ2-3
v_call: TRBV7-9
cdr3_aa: CASSTHTGTQYF
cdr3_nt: TGTGCCAGCAGCACCCACACGGGTACGCAGTATTTT